These T cell receptor beta chains were read from a single sample in a study of OX40 agonist ivuxolimab in advanced cancers. Libraries were prepared by immunoSEQ multiplex PCR; TCRdb keeps only in-frame clonotypes and omits some of them. The repertoire holds roughly 76,000 clones, approximately 86% seen once, with less than 3% in the top ten. Specimen: CD4+ or CD8+ T cells sorted from blood, collected in a trial of the OX40 agonist ivuxolimab. These receptors all stem from an adult with an advanced solid tumor such as melanoma, head and neck, liver or kidney cancer. Both conserved end residues are trimmed from each CDR3. The order of the fields is V gene, J gene, CDR3 protein.

TRBV7-2	TRBJ1-1	ASSSTGGSTEAF
TRBV7-2	TRBJ2-1	ASSPKRQGNEQF
TRBV7-2	TRBJ1-2	ASSPGPIYGYT
TRBV18	TRBJ2-3	ASSLQGARTDTQY
TRBV28	TRBJ1-3	ASSFSTASGNTIY
TRBV28	TRBJ1-1	ASSSQGQRTEAF
TRBV11-3	TRBJ1-1	ASSHGTNSEAF
TRBV7-3	TRBJ2-2	ASSANRVAGELF
TRBV6-5	TRBJ2-1	ASSWRTSGGNEQF
TRBV5-6	TRBJ2-3	ASSLGATTDTQY
TRBV2	TRBJ1-5	ASRGSNQPQH
TRBV5-6	TRBJ1-2	ASSLLGNGYT
TRBV9	TRBJ2-4	AREWPRVPPKNIQY
TRBV2	TRBJ1-1	ASMSRQESAEAF
TRBV5-6	TRBJ1-6	ASSLIQESAWSPLH
TRBV7-2	TRBJ2-5	ASSSIQRGKETQY
TRBV2	TRBJ1-1	ASSDAGGLNTEAF
TRBV30	TRBJ1-4	AWSVGTGYEKLF
TRBV28	TRBJ2-7	ASSLDFYEQY
TRBV2	TRBJ2-3	ATRRGQAGGFTDTQY
TRBV5-6	TRBJ1-6	ASSLAPVGSGYNSPLH
TRBV7-9	TRBJ1-4	ASSSGQAIPATNEKLF
TRBV2	TRBJ2-4	ASGMRDIQY
TRBV5-1	TRBJ2-3	ASSPGVLAGVPSTDTQY
TRBV5-6	TRBJ2-5	ASSFGEETQY
TRBV2	TRBJ2-1	ASSFAGGDNEQF
TRBV6-1	TRBJ2-2	ASIRGQTKGGELF
TRBV5-5	TRBJ2-3	ASSLGWDRGITDTQY
TRBV7-2	TRBJ1-6	ASSPSGGQISPLH
TRBV19	TRBJ1-6	ASTMQGSNSPLH
TRBV10-3	TRBJ1-5	AISAGIQSNQPQH
TRBV18	TRBJ1-2	ASSPRDRDGYT
TRBV5-6	TRBJ2-2	ASSFFRATGELF
TRBV23-1	TRBJ1-5	ASSQMSGNQPQH
TRBV9	TRBJ1-3	ASSVDGGNTIY
TRBV27	TRBJ1-6	ASSRDRANNSPLH
TRBV28	TRBJ1-2	ASSSGTGNLYGYT
TRBV9	TRBJ1-2	ASSADRGVVGYT
TRBV5-1	TRBJ1-1	ASSPGTDLNTEAF
TRBV18	TRBJ2-7	ASSPEQKPYEQY
TRBV7-9	TRBJ1-1	ASSPEIQAMNTEAF
TRBV7-9	TRBJ1-1	ASSLQGGNTEAF
TRBV19	TRBJ1-5	ASSTGQFGVLQPQH
TRBV5-1	TRBJ1-5	ASKAGIGGAAQPQH
TRBV5-8	TRBJ2-2	ASSLIPNTGELF
TRBV10-2	TRBJ1-6	ATQVDRYNSPLH
TRBV7-6	TRBJ2-2	ASSPWGGNAGELF
TRBV19	TRBJ1-2	ASTPTGNYGYT
TRBV5-6	TRBJ1-1	ASTPRFNTEAF
TRBV18	TRBJ2-4	ASSPSARNIQY
TRBV6-6	TRBJ2-2	ASSPGGSTELF